Listed below are T cell receptor beta chains from one sample, sequenced in a study of shared clonotypes between healthy human individuals. Method: immunoSEQ multiplex PCR; TCRdb's copy keeps in-frame clones and lacks some. Here the sample spans millions of clones, about 92% being singletons. Sequenced material: naive CD8+ T cells from PBMCs. Source of these receptors: a man younger than 35 in good health. Some clones in this sample may be carry-over from other donors' samples. Each CDR3 is given with its conserved first and last residue. D genes are given only for firm matches. Some rows have no size entry. The others give once, few or many, or a class for an expanded clone.

J gene	D gene	V gene	clone size	CDR3 DNA	CDR3 protein
TRBJ1-2	NA	TRBV11-2	once	TGTGCCAGCAGCCCCCCCGAGGAGTGGTTCTATGGCTACACCTTC	CASSPPEEWFYGYTF
TRBJ1-1	NA	TRBV7-2	NA	TGTGCCAGCAGCTATGAGGCGGTAATGAACACTGAAGCTTTCTTT	CASSYEAVMNTEAFF
TRBJ2-1	NA	TRBV4-3	NA	TGCGCCAGCAGCCAATGGAGGGAGTCCTACAATGAGCAGTTCTTC	CASSQWRESYNEQFF
TRBJ2-6	NA	TRBV5-8	NA	TGTGCCGGTACAGTCTCTGGGGCCAACGTCCTGACTTTC	CAGTVSGANVLTF
TRBJ1-1	TRBD1	TRBV6-5	NA	TGTGCCAGCCAGGGGGCTAAGAACACTGAAGCTTTCTTT	CASQGAKNTEAFF
TRBJ2-7	TRBD2	TRBV4-1	NA	TGCGCCAGCAGCCAACTACTAGCGGGAGGGCCTCGGGAGCAGTACTTC	CASSQLLAGGPREQYF
TRBJ2-7	TRBD1	TRBV27	NA	TGTGCCAGCAGGGGACAGGGAACCTACGAGCAGTACTTC	CASRGQGTYEQYF
TRBJ2-7	NA	TRBV7-6	NA	TGTGCCAGCAGCTTAGATGGTGTAGCATCACTAGTGAACCCCTACGAGCAGTACTTC	CASSLDGVASLVNPYEQYF
TRBJ1-2	NA	TRBV9	once	TGTGCCAGCAGCGTAGTTGGCTACACCTTC	CASSVVGYTF
TRBJ1-1	NA	TRBV7-6	few	TGTGCCAGCAGCGATTACCATTGGAACACTGAAGCTTTCTTT	CASSDYHWNTEAFF
TRBJ2-7	TRBD2	TRBV19	NA	TGTGCCAGTAGTCTCCGGACTAGCGGGAGTGAAGAGCAGTACTTC	CASSLRTSGSEEQYF
TRBJ2-1	NA	TRBV19	NA	TGTGCCAGTAGTATAATGGGGATTTCCTACAATGAGCAGTTCTTC	CASSIMGISYNEQFF
TRBJ2-7	TRBD1	TRBV27	NA	TGTGCCAGCAGTTTATGGCCAGGGGGAGATCACGAGCAGTACTTC	CASSLWPGGDHEQYF
TRBJ1-5	NA	TRBV15	NA	TGTGCCACCAGCAGCAATTGGCAGCCCCAGCATTTT	CATSSNWQPQHF
TRBJ1-2	NA	TRBV6-6	once	TGTGCCAGCAGTTACGACAGCTATGGCTACACCTTC	CASSYDSYGYTF
TRBJ2-7	NA	TRBV6-1	NA	TGTGCCAGCAGTGAATCGGGCAGGATATACGAGCAGTACTTC	CASSESGRIYEQYF
TRBJ2-7	TRBD2	TRBV6-1	NA	TGTGCCAGCAGCATACAAGCGGGAAGGCAAGACGAGCAGTACTTC	CASSIQAGRQDEQYF
TRBJ1-5	NA	TRBV19	few	TGTGCCAGTAGTGAACAGGGCCGGGCATCTCAGCCCCAGCATTTT	CASSEQGRASQPQHF
TRBJ2-7	NA	TRBV7-8	NA	TGTGCCAGCTCTTCAGGGGACGAGCAGTACTTC	CASSSGDEQYF
TRBJ1-3	NA	TRBV28	NA	TGTGCCAGCAGTCCACTGAGGGTATCACTAGACACCATATATTTT	CASSPLRVSLDTIYF
TRBJ1-1	NA	TRBV4-1	NA	TGCGCCAGCAGTCTGACTTTTAACACTGAAGCTTTCTTT	CASSLTFNTEAFF
TRBJ1-2	TRBD1	TRBV30	NA	TGTGCCTGCCGAGGGACAGGGAACTATGGCTACACCTTC	CACRGTGNYGYTF
TRBJ2-7	NA	TRBV27	NA	TGTGCCAGCAGCCCTAGGGGGGGCACGTCCTACGAGCAGTACTTC	CASSPRGGTSYEQYF
TRBJ1-3	NA	TRBV9	NA	TGTGCCAGCAGCGGGTCCCGAGGGTCTGGAAACACCATATATTTT	CASSGSRGSGNTIYF
TRBJ2-1	NA	TRBV27	NA	TGTGCCAGCAGTCCACCAGGCAATGAGCAGTTCTTC	CASSPPGNEQFF
TRBJ2-7	NA	TRBV21-1	NA	TGTGCCAGCAGCAAACACAGACTCGGAATCGGGCTAGCGGGAGGTCTAATTGATCGCTACGAGCAGTACTTC	CASSKHRLGIGLAGGLIDRYEQYF
TRBJ2-1	NA	TRBV2	NA	TGTGCCAGCAGTGAAGCATATTACAATGAGCAGTTCTTC	CASSEAYYNEQFF
TRBJ2-7	TRBD1	TRBV6-1	NA	TGTGCCAGCAGTGAGGGGACAGGGGGCTACGAGCAGTACTTC	CASSEGTGGYEQYF
TRBJ2-5	TRBD2	TRBV27	NA	TGTGCCAGCAGTTTCCTCGGACTAGCGGGTTCGCAAGAGACCCAGTACTTC	CASSFLGLAGSQETQYF
TRBJ2-7	NA	TRBV7-8	NA	TGTGCCAGCAGCCCGCCCGGGGTTCGTGGGAGCGACGAGCAGTACTTC	CASSPPGVRGSDEQYF
TRBJ1-4	NA	TRBV7-9	once	TGTGCCAGCAGCTTAGGGCAGGGATATGCAACTAATGAAAAACTGTTTTTT	CASSLGQGYATNEKLFF
TRBJ2-1	TRBD2	TRBV9	once	TGTGCCAGCAGCGGACCAGGGACTAGCGGATACAATGAGCAGTTCTTC	CASSGPGTSGYNEQFF
TRBJ1-2	NA	TRBV7-2	NA	TGTGCCAGCATCAAATTCAACCCGGGCAGGGACTATGGCTACACCTTC	CASIKFNPGRDYGYTF
TRBJ1-6	TRBD1	TRBV7-9	NA	TGTGCCAGCAGCCCGGGACAGCAAGGATCACCCCTCCACTTT	CASSPGQQGSPLHF
TRBJ2-5	TRBD2	TRBV6-1	NA	TGTGCCAGCCGGCCCCCGGGGGGAGAGACCCAGTACTTC	CASRPPGGETQYF
TRBJ2-5	TRBD2	TRBV5-4	NA	TGTGCCAGCAGCGGTCTAGCGGGAGGCAACCAAGAGACCCAGTACTTC	CASSGLAGGNQETQYF
TRBJ1-5	NA	TRBV27	NA	TGTGCCAGCAGTTCTCTGGGGGACGATCAGCCCCAGCATTTT	CASSSLGDDQPQHF
TRBJ1-1	NA	TRBV4-3	NA	TGCGCCAGCAGCCAAGGGCTGGACCGGGAGAAGAACACTGAAGCTTTCTTT	CASSQGLDREKNTEAFF
TRBJ2-7	NA	TRBV7-9	NA	TGTGCCAGCAGGCGAGGTCACGAGCAGTACTTC	CASRRGHEQYF
TRBJ1-3	NA	TRBV6-5	NA	TGTGCCAGCAGTTACCGGGCAGGAAACACCATATATTTT	CASSYRAGNTIYF
TRBJ2-1	TRBD2	TRBV19	NA	TGTGCCAGTAGTCCGCTAGCGGCCTCCTACAATGAGCAGTTCTTC	CASSPLAASYNEQFF
TRBJ2-1	NA	TRBV30	NA	TGTGCCTGGAGTGGCCCCTTAGATTGGTACAATGAGCAGTTCTTC	CAWSGPLDWYNEQFF